This T cell receptor beta chain was retrieved from a study of cytomegalovirus exposure and HLA in healthy donors. Study as a whole: For the approximately 400 genotyped donors, 75% to 90% fell within the Caucasian-associated ancestry cluster. Whole-study findings and limits: There were 150 to 200 TCR beta chains listed as cytomegalovirus-associated. Equally common other TCR beta chains were less clonally expanded than HLA-associated ones, a later analysis found.

As for this clone: Its antigen is still unknown.

The PCR had 60 Vbeta and 13 Jbeta primers. The data were produced by immunoSEQ multiplex PCR, yet TCRdb's version contains in-frame clones alone and is incomplete. The sample contains some 150,000 clones, about 79% of which appear only once. The CDR3 runs to 17 residues. Germline CDR1 and CDR2: SGHTA and FQGNSA. The V segment lost 0 bases and the J segment 3 bases; nucleotides outside the gene matches: 9. The sequence was collected from a female donor in good health and CMV-seropositive. This chain links TRBV7-2 with TRBJ2-5, with 8 positions matching TRBD2. The specimen sequenced was PBMCs. The CDR3 DNA is TGTGCCAGCAGCTTAGCCCGGACTAGCATCAAAAAAGAGACCCAGTACTTC. It yields the protein CASSLARTSIKKETQYF.